The T cell receptor (beta chain) under discussion was sequenced for a study of T cell responses to AZD1222 COVID-19 vaccine. Study information: Whether given at about 4 or about 12 weeks, second doses were pooled. Study findings and constraints: Two doses of AZD1222 preceded a rise in Spike-specific TCR breadth and depth. Of the AZD1222 recipients, only 5 to 7 were seropositive at baseline. Every sample of the repertoires postdated the peak T cell response.

V lost 4 bases to trimming and J lost 5 bases, with 11 bases between them. The CDR3 spans 13 residues. Germline V gene lookup returns CDR1 SNHLY and CDR2 FYNNEI. Measured with immunoSEQ multiplex PCR; TCRdb has only the in-frame clones, and not every one. The sample records approximately 180,000 clones, about nine tenths being singletons. A note on this clone: Antigen specificity is unknown.

The TCR sequence derives from an adult in good health. The genes are TRBV2 and TRBJ1-1; tentative D call: TRBD1 (5 bases). Sequencing used peripheral blood, obtained on day 0 of AZD1222 vaccination. The CDR3 sequence: CASSVSGRTEAFF. For the CDR3, the DNA is TGTGCCAGCAGTGTGTCAGGGCGGACTGAAGCTTTCTTT. Drawing the rest from reference TRBV2 and TRBJ1-1, the complete variable domain is EPEVTQTPSHQVTQMGQEVILRCVPISNHLYFYWYRQILGQKVEFLVSFYNNEISEKSEIFDDQFSVERPDGSNFTLKIRSTKLEDSAMYFCASSVSGRTEAFFGQGTRLTVV.